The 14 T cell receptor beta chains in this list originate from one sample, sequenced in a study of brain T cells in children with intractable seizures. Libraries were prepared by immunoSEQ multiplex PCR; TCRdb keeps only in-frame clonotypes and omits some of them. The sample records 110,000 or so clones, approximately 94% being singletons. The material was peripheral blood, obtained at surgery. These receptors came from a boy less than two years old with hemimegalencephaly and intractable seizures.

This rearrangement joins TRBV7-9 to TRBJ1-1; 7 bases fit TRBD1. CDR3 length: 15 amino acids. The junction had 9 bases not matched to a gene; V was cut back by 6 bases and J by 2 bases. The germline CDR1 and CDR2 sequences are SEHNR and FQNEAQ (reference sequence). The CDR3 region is CASRPSGTANTEAFF. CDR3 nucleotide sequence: TGTGCCAGCAGACCCTCCGGGACAGCTAACACTGAAGCTTTCTTT.

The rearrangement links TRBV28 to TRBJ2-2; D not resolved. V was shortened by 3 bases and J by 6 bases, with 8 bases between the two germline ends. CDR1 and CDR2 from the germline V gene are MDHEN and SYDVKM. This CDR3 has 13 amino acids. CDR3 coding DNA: TGTGCCAGCAGTTTTTTAGGGCCCGGGGAGCTGTTTTTT. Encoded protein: CASSFLGPGELFF.

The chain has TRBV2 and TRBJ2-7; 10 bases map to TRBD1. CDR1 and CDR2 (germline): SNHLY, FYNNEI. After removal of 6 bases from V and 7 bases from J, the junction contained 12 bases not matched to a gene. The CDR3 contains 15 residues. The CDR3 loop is CASRRGDRGSGEQYF. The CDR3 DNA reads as TGTGCCAGCAGACGCGGGGACAGGGGTTCGGGTGAGCAGTACTTC.

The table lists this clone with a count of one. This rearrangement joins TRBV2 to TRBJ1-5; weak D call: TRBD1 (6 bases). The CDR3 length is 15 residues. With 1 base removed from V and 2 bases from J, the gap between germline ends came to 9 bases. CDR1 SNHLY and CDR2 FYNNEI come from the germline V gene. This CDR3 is CASSEGRGGNQPQHF. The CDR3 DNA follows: TGTGCCAGCAGTGAAGGGAGGGGGGGCAATCAGCCCCAGCATTTT.

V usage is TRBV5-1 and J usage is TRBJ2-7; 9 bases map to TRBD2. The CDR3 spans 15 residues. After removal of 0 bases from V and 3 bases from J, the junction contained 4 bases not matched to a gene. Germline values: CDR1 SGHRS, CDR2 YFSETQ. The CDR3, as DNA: TGCGCCAGCAGCTTGGCAGAAGCGGGAGGCTACGAGCAGTACTTC. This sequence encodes CASSLAEAGGYEQYF. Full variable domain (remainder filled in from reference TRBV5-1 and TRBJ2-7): KAGVTQTPRYLIKTRGQQVTLSCSPISGHRSVSWYQQTPGQGLQFLFEYFSETQRNKGNFPGRFSGRQFSNSRSEMNVSTLELGDSALYLCASSLAEAGGYEQYFGPGTRLTVT.

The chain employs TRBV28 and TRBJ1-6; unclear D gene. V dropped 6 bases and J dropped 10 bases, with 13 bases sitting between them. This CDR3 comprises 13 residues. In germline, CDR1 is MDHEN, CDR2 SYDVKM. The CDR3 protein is CASSLLMGSPLHF. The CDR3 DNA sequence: TGTGCCAGCAGCCTCCTGATGGGGTCACCCCTCCACTTT.

CDR3 in DNA: TGTGCCAGTAGTATCCGGGCTAGCGGGAGGACCCAAGAGACCCAGTACTTC. This encodes CASSIRASGRTQETQYF. The chain couples TRBV19 to TRBJ2-5; 11 bases are shared with TRBD2. This CDR3 is built from 17 residues. The junction had 7 bases not matched to a gene; V was cut back by 3 bases and J by 1 base. The germline V gene encodes CDR1 LNHDA and CDR2 SQIVND (reference sequence).

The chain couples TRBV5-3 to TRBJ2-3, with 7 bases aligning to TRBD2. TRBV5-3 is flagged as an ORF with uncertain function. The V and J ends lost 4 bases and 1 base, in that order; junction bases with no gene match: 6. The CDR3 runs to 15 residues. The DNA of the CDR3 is TGTGCCAGAAGCCCAACTAGCGACCGCACAGATACGCAGTATTTT. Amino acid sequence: CARSPTSDRTDTQYF.

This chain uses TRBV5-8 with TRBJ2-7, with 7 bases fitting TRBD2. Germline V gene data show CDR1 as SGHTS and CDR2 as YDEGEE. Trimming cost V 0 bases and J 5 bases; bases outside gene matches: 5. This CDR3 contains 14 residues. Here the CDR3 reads CASSLGGSGDEQYF. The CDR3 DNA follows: TGTGCCAGCAGCTTGGGCGGGAGCGGCGACGAGCAGTACTTC. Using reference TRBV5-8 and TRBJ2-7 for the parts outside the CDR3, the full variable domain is EAGVTQSPTHLIKTRGQQATLRCSPISGHTSVYWYQQALGLGLQFLLWYDEGEERNRGNFPPRFSGRQFPNYSSELNVNALELEDSALYLCASSLGGSGDEQYFGPGTRLTVT.

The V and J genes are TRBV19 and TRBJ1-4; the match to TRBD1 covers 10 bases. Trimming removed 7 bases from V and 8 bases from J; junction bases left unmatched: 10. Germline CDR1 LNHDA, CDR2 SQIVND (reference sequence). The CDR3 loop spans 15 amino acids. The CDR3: CASTFFGQGGEKLFF. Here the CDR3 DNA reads TGTGCCAGTACCTTCTTCGGACAGGGGGGAGAAAAACTGTTTTTT.

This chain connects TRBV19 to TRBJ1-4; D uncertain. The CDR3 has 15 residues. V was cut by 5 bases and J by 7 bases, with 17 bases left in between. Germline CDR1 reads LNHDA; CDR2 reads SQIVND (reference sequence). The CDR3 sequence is CASSFDSRMREKLFF. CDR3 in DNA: TGTGCCAGTAGTTTTGACTCCCGGATGCGTGAAAAACTGTTTTTT.

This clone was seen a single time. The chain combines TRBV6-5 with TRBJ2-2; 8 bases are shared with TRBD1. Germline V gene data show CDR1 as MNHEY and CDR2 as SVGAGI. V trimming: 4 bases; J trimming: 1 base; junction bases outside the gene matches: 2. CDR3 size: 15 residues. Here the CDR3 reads CASSWTGQNTGELFF. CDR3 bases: TGTGCCAGCAGTTGGACAGGGCAGAACACCGGGGAGCTGTTTTTT.

CDR3: CASSPWTSGRTDTQYF. CDR3 coding DNA: TGCGCCAGCAGCCCCTGGACTAGCGGGAGGACAGATACGCAGTATTTT. The V gene is TRBV5-1, the J gene TRBJ2-3; 14 bases line up with TRBD2. This CDR3 is built from 16 residues. The germline CDR1 and CDR2 sequences are SGHRS and YFSETQ. V lost 4 bases, J lost 3 bases, and 4 bases stayed unmatched. Using reference TRBV5-1 and TRBJ2-3 for the parts outside the CDR3, the full variable domain is KAGVTQTPRYLIKTRGQQVTLSCSPISGHRSVSWYQQTPGQGLQFLFEYFSETQRNKGNFPGRFSGRQFSNSRSEMNVSTLELGDSALYLCASSPWTSGRTDTQYFGPGTRLTVL.

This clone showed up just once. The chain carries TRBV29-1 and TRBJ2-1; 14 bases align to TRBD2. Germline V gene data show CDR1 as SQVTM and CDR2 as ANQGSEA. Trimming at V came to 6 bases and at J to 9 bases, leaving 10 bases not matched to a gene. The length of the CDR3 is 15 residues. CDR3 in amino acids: CSVRRTSGGSSEQFF. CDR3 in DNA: TGCAGCGTACGCAGGACTAGCGGGGGGTCTAGTGAGCAGTTCTTC.